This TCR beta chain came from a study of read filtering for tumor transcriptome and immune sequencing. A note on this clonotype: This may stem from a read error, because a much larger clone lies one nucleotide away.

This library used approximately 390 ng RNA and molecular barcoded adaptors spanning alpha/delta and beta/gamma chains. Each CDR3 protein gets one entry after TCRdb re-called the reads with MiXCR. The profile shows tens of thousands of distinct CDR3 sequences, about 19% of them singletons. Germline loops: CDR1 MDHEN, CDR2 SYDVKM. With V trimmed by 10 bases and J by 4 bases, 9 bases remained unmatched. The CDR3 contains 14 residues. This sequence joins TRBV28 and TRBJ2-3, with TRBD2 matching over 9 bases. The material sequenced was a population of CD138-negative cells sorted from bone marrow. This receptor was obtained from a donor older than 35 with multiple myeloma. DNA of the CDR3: TGTGCCAACAAAGGCGGGAGGGCCGCAGATACGCAGTATTTT. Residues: CANKGGRAADTQYF.